Listed below are T cell receptor beta chains from one sample, sequenced in a study of shared clonotypes between healthy human individuals. TCRdb keeps only in-frame clones here, not all; method: immunoSEQ multiplex PCR. The repertoire holds 1,500,000 or so clones, with around 95% as singletons. Sample: naive CD4+ T cells sorted from blood. These receptors were collected from a man aged 30 to 45 in good health. The CDR3 runs from the conserved cysteine through the conserved F or W. The order of the fields is CDR3 protein, CDR3 DNA, V gene, D gene, clone size, J gene. The D gene is left open where the match is weak. Size is omitted from some rows. Given values are once, few, many or a class for expanded clones.

CASSPWVGKGYGYTF TGTGCCAGCAGTCCATGGGTGGGTAAGGGCTATGGCTACACCTTC TRBV28 . . TRBJ1-2
CASSQDPSGRAHEQYF TGCGCCAGCAGCCAAGACCCTAGCGGGAGGGCCCACGAGCAGTACTTC TRBV4-1 TRBD2 . TRBJ2-7
CASSGTGRNNEQFF TGTGCCAGCAGCGGGACAGGGAGAAACAATGAGCAGTTCTTC TRBV5-5 TRBD1 once TRBJ2-1
CASSLGTAGTYEQYF TGTGCCAGCAGCTTAGGAACAGCGGGAACATACGAGCAGTACTTC TRBV11-3 TRBD2 . TRBJ2-7
CAITTGVTDTQYF TGTGCCATCACTACAGGGGTCACAGATACGCAGTATTTT TRBV10-3 TRBD1 . TRBJ2-3
CATSGSLGDRYQETQYF TGTGCCACCAGCGGCTCACTAGGGGACAGGTACCAAGAGACCCAGTACTTC TRBV15 TRBD1 . TRBJ2-5
CATLGGGEQYF TGTGCCACCTTAGGGGGAGGCGAGCAGTACTTC TRBV19 . . TRBJ2-7
CASSIPGPDTGELFF TGTGCCAGTAGTATCCCAGGGCCGGACACCGGGGAGCTGTTTTTT TRBV19 . . TRBJ2-2
CASTQGRRTDTQYF TGTGCCAGCACCCAGGGAAGGAGGACAGATACGCAGTATTTT TRBV25-1 . once TRBJ2-3
CASSLIGEGVNQHF TGCGCCAGCAGCTTGATCGGCGAGGGAGTAAACCAGCATTTT TRBV5-1 . . TRBJ1-5
CASSYYNEQFF TGTGCCAGCAGCTATTACAATGAGCAGTTCTTC TRBV2 . . TRBJ2-1
CASSEGAGVLDTDTQYF TGCGCCAGCAGCGAAGGGGCGGGAGTTCTTGACACAGATACGCAGTATTTT TRBV5-1 TRBD2 . TRBJ2-3
CASSLVRAGANVLTF TGCGCCAGCAGCTTGGTAAGGGCTGGGGCCAACGTCCTGACTTTC TRBV5-1 . once TRBJ2-6
CASSIDTPGTTEAFF TGCGCCAGCAGCATTGACACCCCGGGGACCACTGAAGCTTTCTTT TRBV5-1 . . TRBJ1-1
CASNWDQNTGELFF TGTGCCAGCAACTGGGACCAGAACACCGGGGAGCTGTTTTTT TRBV6-5 . . TRBJ2-2
CASSLIQMGEAFF TGTGCCAGCAGCTTAATCCAAATGGGCGAAGCTTTCTTT TRBV7-2 . . TRBJ1-1
CASSLSALSRLAFF TGTGCCAGCAGTTTATCGGCCCTCAGCCGGCTCGCGTTCTTC TRBV27 . . TRBJ2-1
CASSLYTGRSYEQYF TGTGCCAGCAGCTTGTATACAGGCCGATCCTACGAGCAGTACTTC TRBV5-6 . . TRBJ2-7
CASSPIGQWTDTQYF TGTGCCAGCAGCCCCATCGGGCAATGGACAGATACGCAGTATTTT TRBV28 . few TRBJ2-3
CASSLGAGPGYYEQYF TGTGCCAGCAGCTTAGGAGCGGGACCGGGATACTACGAGCAGTACTTC TRBV7-2 TRBD2 . TRBJ2-7
CASSPARAVSYNEQFF TGTGCCAGCTCACCGGCTAGGGCGGTCTCCTACAATGAGCAGTTCTTC TRBV18 . . TRBJ2-1
CASSYELLTSEGYNEQFF TGTGCCAGCAGTTACGAATTATTGACTAGCGAAGGCTACAATGAGCAGTTCTTC TRBV28 TRBD2 . TRBJ2-1
CASSEQGNQETQYF TGTGCCAGTAGCGAGCAGGGGAACCAAGAGACCCAGTACTTC TRBV19 . . TRBJ2-5
CASSEGQGRTDTQYF TGTGCCAGCAGTGAGGGGCAGGGGAGGACAGATACGCAGTATTTT TRBV6-1 . . TRBJ2-3
CASSENPGRPYNEQFF TGCGCCAGCAGTGAAAATCCAGGGCGGCCCTACAATGAGCAGTTCTTC TRBV10-2 . . TRBJ2-1
CASSLTGFNEKLFF TGTGCCAGCAGCTTAACAGGCTTTAATGAAAAACTGTTTTTT TRBV7-8 . . TRBJ1-4
CAVRGLNEKLFF TGTGCGGTGCGGGGGCTTAATGAAAAACTGTTTTTT TRBV10-3 . . TRBJ1-4
CASSKRDSNQPQHF TGTGCCAGCAGTAAAAGAGATAGCAATCAGCCCCAGCATTTT TRBV27 . . TRBJ1-5
CASSSLQAGDTEAFF TGTGCCAGCAGTTCCTTACAGGCGGGCGATACTGAAGCTTTCTTT TRBV6-5 . . TRBJ1-1
CASSFGGSSYNEQFF TGTGCCAGCAGTTTTGGGGGGAGCTCCTACAATGAGCAGTTCTTC TRBV28 . . TRBJ2-1
CASSPLSGTGGADTQYF TGTGCCAGCAGCCCTCTCTCCGGGACAGGGGGCGCGGATACGCAGTATTTT TRBV14 TRBD1 . TRBJ2-3